This T cell receptor (beta chain) was identified during a study of human T cells and chemical hapten exposure. Stated time point: patch test 2, 6 weeks after DPC sensitization. Treatment indicated: therapeutic diphenylcyclopropenone sensitization with weekly scalp DPC. Unseparated into fractions, whole blood served as the source from which total RNA was extracted. V was clipped by 7 bases and J by 5 bases; unmatched bases: 4. This CDR3 is built from 12 residues. Germline V gene lookup returns CDR1 MGHDK and CDR2 SYGVNS. Library construction involved attaching unique molecular identifiers to individual cDNA molecules, which allowed quantitative, reproducible TCR counting. Methods used by the authors: A per-sample median of about 96,000 TCRs was observed, with a range of roughly 20,000 to 690,600. TCRdb re-analysed the RACE reads in MiXCR, keeping a single row per CDR3 protein. TCRdb's processing, not the authors' own work, is the source of the V and J calls. The data contain tens of thousands of distinct CDR3 sequences, 9.6% of them singletons.

The V gene is TRBV25-1, the J gene TRBJ2-5, with 7 bases that match TRBD2. Source: whole blood, taken in connection with sensitization to the hapten diphenylcyclopropenone (DPC). This TCR was recovered from a woman aged 25 to 39 with alopecia areata. Some clones in this sample may be carry-over from other donors' samples. In DNA form, the CDR3 reads TGTGCCAGCACCTCACTAGCGGAGACCCAGTACTTC. Amino acid sequence: CASTSLAETQYF.